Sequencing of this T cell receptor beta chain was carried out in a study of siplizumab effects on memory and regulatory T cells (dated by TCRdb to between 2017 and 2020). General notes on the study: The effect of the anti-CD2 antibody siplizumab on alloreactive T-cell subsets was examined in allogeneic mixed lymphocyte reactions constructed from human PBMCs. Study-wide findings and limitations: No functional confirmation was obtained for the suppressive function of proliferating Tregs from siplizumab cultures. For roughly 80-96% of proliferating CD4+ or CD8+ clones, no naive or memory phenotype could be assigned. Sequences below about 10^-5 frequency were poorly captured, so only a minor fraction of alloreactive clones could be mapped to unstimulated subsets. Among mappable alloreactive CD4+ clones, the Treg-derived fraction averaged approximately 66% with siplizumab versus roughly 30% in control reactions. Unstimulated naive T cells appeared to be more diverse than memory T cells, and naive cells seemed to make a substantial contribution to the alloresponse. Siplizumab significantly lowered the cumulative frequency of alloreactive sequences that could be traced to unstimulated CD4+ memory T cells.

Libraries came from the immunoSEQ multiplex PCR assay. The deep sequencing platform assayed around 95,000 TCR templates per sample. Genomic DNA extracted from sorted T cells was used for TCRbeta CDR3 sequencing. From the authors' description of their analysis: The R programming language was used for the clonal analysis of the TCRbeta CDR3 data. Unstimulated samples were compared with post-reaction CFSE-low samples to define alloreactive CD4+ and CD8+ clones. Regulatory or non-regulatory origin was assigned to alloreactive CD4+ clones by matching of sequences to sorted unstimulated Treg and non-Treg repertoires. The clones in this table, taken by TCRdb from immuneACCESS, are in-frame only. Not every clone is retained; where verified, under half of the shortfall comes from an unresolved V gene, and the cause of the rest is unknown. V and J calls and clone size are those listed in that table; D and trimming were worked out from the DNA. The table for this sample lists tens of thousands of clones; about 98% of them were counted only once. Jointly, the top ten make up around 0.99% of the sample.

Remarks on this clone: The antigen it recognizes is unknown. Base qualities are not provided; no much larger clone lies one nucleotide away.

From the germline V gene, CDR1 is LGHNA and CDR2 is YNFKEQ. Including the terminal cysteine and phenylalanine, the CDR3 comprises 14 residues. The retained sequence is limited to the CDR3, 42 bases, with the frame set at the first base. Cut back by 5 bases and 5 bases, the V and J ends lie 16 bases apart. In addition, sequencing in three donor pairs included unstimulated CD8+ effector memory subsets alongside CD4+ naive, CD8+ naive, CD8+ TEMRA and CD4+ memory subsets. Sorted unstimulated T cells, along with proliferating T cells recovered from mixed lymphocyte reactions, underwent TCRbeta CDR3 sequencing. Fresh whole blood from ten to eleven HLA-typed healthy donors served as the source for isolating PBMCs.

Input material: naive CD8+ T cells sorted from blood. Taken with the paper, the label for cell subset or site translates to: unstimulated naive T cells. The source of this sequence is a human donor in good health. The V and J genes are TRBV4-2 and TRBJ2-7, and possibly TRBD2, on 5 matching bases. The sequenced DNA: TGTGCCAGCAGCGGAGGACCGCTTATCGACGAGCAGTACTTC. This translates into CASSGGPLIDEQYF.